The source of this TCR beta chain is a study of blood T cell repertoires in COVID-19. In the study overall: COVID-19 samples from acute and convalescent phases originated in the United States, Italy and Spain. T cells, B-cell-depleted T cells, or PBMCs provided the cDNA or gDNA that served as material.

Source study methods: Amplification from reference gene primers served as the basis for estimated nucleated cell counts. Only in-frame clones appear in the TCRdb table, and some are missing; sequencing was by immunoSEQ multiplex PCR. V and J calls and clone size are as listed in that table; D and trimming were resolved from the DNA. The sample lists about 100,000 clones, about four fifths seen once, with 8.5% to 10% in the top ten. The ends lost 3 bases at V and 5 bases at J; junction bases unmatched: 1. The CDR3 consists of 14 residues. Germline CDR1 reads WNHNN; CDR2 reads SYGVQD (reference sequence).

Sequencing was performed on peripheral blood. The sequence was obtained from a man aged 40-55 years with active or convalescent COVID-19. The V gene is TRBV10-1, the J gene TRBJ2-5; the match to TRBD2 covers 12 bases. The CDR3 region has the DNA TGCGCCAGCAGTGAAGGACTAGCGGGGGAGACCCAGTACTTC. It codes for CASSEGLAGETQYF.